The following is a T cell receptor beta chain sequence with its context. This clonotype has a handful of counts. The antigen this receptor binds is unknown. No per-base quality is available; no much larger clone lies one base away. These data come from a study of response to subunit inactivated influenza vaccine (dated by TCRdb to the late 2010s). At the level of the whole study: The study used deep quantitative T cell receptor repertoire profiling to track responses to a trivalent subunit inactivated influenza vaccine. What the work shows at the level of the full study, not this receptor alone: It was suggested by the authors that each seasonal influenza vaccination may recruit only a limited number of new T cells.

Libraries were prepared through RT-PCR. The sequencer was an Illumina HiSeq 2500. TCRdb reanalyzed the raw reads on its own, using fastp at Q25 for trimming and MiXCR for clone calling, and kept in-frame beta chains. Entries that share a CDR3 protein sequence are merged under the most common genes and DNA. Here the sample has approximately 500,000 distinct CDR3 sequences; roughly a quarter occur a single time. The ten largest clones capture 2.5% to 3% of the sample. The CDR3 runs 14 amino acids, cysteine and phenylalanine included. Only CDR3 DNA is held: 42 bases, read in frame from base 1. V is shortened by 4 bases, J by 2 bases, and the region joining them spans 12 bases. Per the germline V gene, SGHRS is the CDR1 and YFSETQ is the CDR2. The sample also formed part of further work on T cells expressing NK-cell markers. Per the second study: The TCR beta cDNA libraries were made using 5'RACE template switching, a step that added both a universal primer site and unique molecular identifiers. Seven or eight donors provided sorted CD3+CD56+NKG2C+, CD3+CD56+NKG2C- and CD3+CD56-NKG2C+ T-cell subsets, whose TCR beta-chain repertoires were profiled. Seven of the eight sequenced donors were HCMV-seropositive and one was HCMV-seronegative. To restrict sorting to alphabetaTCR-expressing T cells, an anti-gammadeltaTCR antibody was added in several experiments. In over 5 donors, the dominant CD3+CD56+NKG2C+ clonotypes were among the top 10 CD8+ clonotypes and accounted for roughly 1.0-8% of CD8+ T cells. Those dominant clonotypes were again the most abundant among CD3+CD56-NKG2C+ cells in a few donors, at about 25-65%. Whether the expanded NKG2C-expressing T cell clones were specific for HCMV antigens remained unclear. Randomly selected healthy volunteers, three men and five women, were used as the eight sequenced donors. A commercial ELISA kit detecting HCMV-specific IgG in serum was used to determine HCMV serostatus. Ficoll density gradient centrifugation was used to isolate peripheral blood mononuclear cells from blood. Using Miltenyi isolation kits, CD4+ and CD8+ T cells were isolated from PBMC through magnetic immunoseparation. cDNA synthesis was primed from the TCR beta constant segment, followed by two successive PCR amplification steps. Libraries were sequenced as 2 x 150 bp reads on Illumina HiSeq 2000/2500, MiSeq or NextSeq. MIGEC handled demultiplexing of the reads and grouping by UMI, while MiTCR was used to assemble and quantify clonotypes. To remove erroneous sequences, TCR cDNA sequences were retained only when supported by two or more reads. The tcR package was used for downstream repertoire analysis, and clonotypes were matched across fractions by CDR3 nucleotide sequence plus V segment. Antigen specificity was annotated against VDJdb with VDJmatch, allowing one amino acid substitution in CDR3.

The rearrangement joined TRBV5-1 to TRBJ1-1, with TRBD1 perhaps the D gene, on 6 matching bases. The input for sequencing was CD4+ T cells sorted from PBMCs, taken 12 days after vaccination. This receptor was identified in a man aged 45-60 years who received an inactivated influenza vaccine. Donor details come from another sample of the same person, matched by shared clones. The CDR3 loop reads CASSPGQSNTEAFF. Here is the DNA: TGCGCCAGCAGCCCTGGACAGTCTAACACTGAAGCTTTCTTT.